This T cell receptor beta chain is drawn from a study of blood T cells in healthy people across ages. Isolation yielded PBMCs, at least 7 million per sample, in every case. The authors ran a second PCR of 7 to 11 cycles using a sample-barcoded 5' primer and a J-beta primer mix. Each single sample gave us at least 2.5 million CDR3-containing paired-end reads. MiXCR, applied by TCRdb to the 5' RACE reads, yields one record per CDR3 protein. The table records about 1.7 million distinct CDR3 sequences, roughly 30% of them present only once. CDR1 SGHTA and CDR2 FQGNSA come from the germline V gene. Trimming left V 5 bases short and J 4 bases short, with 15 bases between. The CDR3 sequence is 15 residues long.

The rearrangement uses TRBV7-2 and TRBJ2-1; D remains unclear. The sequencing sample was made of blood. This clonotype was sampled from a woman in her 30s in good health. The CDR3 loop reads CASSLNSDLYNEQFF. DNA of the CDR3: TGTGCCAGCAGCCTAAACTCAGATTTATACAATGAGCAGTTCTTC.